The 3 T cell receptor beta chains below come from one sample, sequenced in a study of cytomegalovirus exposure and HLA in healthy donors. This PCR relied on a set of 60 Vbeta primers and 13 Jbeta primers. TCRdb keeps only in-frame clones here, not all; method: immunoSEQ multiplex PCR. The sample yields tens of thousands of clones, 80% seen once. Material: PBMCs. The receptors here all came from a man aged 25 to 40 in good health and CMV-seronegative.

For this clone: The junction shows a germline mismatch at one end, possibly a read error. Other DNA sequences in this sample translate to the same CDR3. The CDR3 DNA sequence: TGTGCCAGCAGACCCCCGGACAGGGGGAGTTACAACGAGCAGTTCTTC. Amino acid sequence: CASRPPDRGSYNEQFF. This rearrangement joins TRBV5-4 to TRBJ2-1; TRBD1 aligns across 10 bases. CDR1 SGHNT and CDR2 YYREEE come from the germline V gene (reference sequence). This CDR3 region has 16 residues. The variable domain in full, completed from reference TRBV5-4 and TRBJ2-1, reads ETGVTQSPTHLIKTRGQQVTLRCSSQSGHNTVSWYQQALGQGPQFIFQYYREEENGRGNFPPRFSGLQFPNYSSELNVNALELDDSALYLCASRPPDRGSYNEQFFGPGTRLTVL.

This chain joins TRBV5-1 and TRBJ1-1; D is undetermined. Germline assignment: CDR1 SGHRS and CDR2 YFSETQ. V shed 1 base and J shed 4 bases, with 11 bases lying between them. This CDR3 has 14 amino acids. CDR3 sequence reads: CASSLPSEGTEAFF. The CDR3 DNA reads TGCGCCAGCAGCTTGCCCTCCGAGGGCACTGAAGCTTTCTTT.

The chain links TRBV25-1 to TRBJ1-4, with D hard to call. CDR3 length: 15 amino acids. V lost 4 bases and J 7 bases, leaving 16 bases between the germline ends. The V gene's germline CDR1 is MGHDK and CDR2 SYGVNS. The CDR3 DNA is TGTGCCAGCAGTGGAACAGAGTCTTTAGGTGAAAAACTGTTTTTT. As protein: CASSGTESLGEKLFF.